This paragraph reports one T cell receptor (beta chain). This specimen belongs to a study of blood T cell repertoires in COVID-19. Across the study: COVID-19 samples, acute and convalescent, were from the United States, Italy and Spain. From T cells, B-cell-depleted T cells, or PBMCs came the material, which was cDNA or gDNA.

Per the authors' pipeline: Using reference gene primer amplification, nucleated cell counts were estimated. Sequenced by immunoSEQ multiplex PCR; TCRdb stores in-frame clones only, minus some. V and J calls plus clone size are reproduced from that table; the DNA served to infer D and trimming. The sample lists tens of thousands of clones; roughly 88% were seen once. Germline CDR1 is MNHEY and CDR2 is SMNVEV (reference sequence). The CDR3 is 16 residues long. Trimming shortened V by 2 bases and J by 2 bases, and 15 bases separated the two germline ends. The receptor was derived from a woman in her seventies with acute or convalescent COVID-19. The sequenced sample consisted of peripheral blood. V usage is TRBV27 and J usage is TRBJ1-1; perhaps TRBD1 as D (5 bases). CDR3: CASSLVGNRPNTEAFF. The DNA of the CDR3 is TGTGCCAGCAGTTTAGTTGGGAACAGGCCAAACACTGAAGCTTTCTTT.